Each of the 3 T cell receptor beta chains below was sequenced from the same sample in a study of response to subunit inactivated influenza vaccine. TCRdb re-called the RT-PCR reads through MiXCR, storing one row per CDR3 protein. The sample holds approximately 570,000 distinct CDR3 sequences, approximately 7.7% seen once. The sequenced sample was PBMCs from blood, obtained less than 30 months after vaccination. These receptors originate from a man aged 45-69 years who received an inactivated influenza vaccine.

This clonotype was counted between two and nine times. V gene TRBV5-5 combines with J gene TRBJ1-5, with D maybe TRBD1 (5 bases). CDR1 is SGHKS and CDR2 is YYEKEE in the germline V gene (reference sequence). The V and J ends lost 3 bases and 4 bases respectively, with 14 bases between them. The CDR3 is 15 amino acids. DNA for the CDR3: TGTGCCAGCAGCTGGGGTTGGGGGGAAAATCAGCCCCAGCATTTT. Encoded protein: CASSWGWGENQPQHF.

Only a few counts were recorded for this clonotype. The chain couples TRBV10-3 to TRBJ2-7; 10 bases map to TRBD1. Losses at the gene ends were 11 bases for V and 4 bases for J; bases not matched to a gene: 8. The germline V gene has CDR1 ENHRY and CDR2 SYGVKD. The CDR3 totals 13 residues. CDR3 sequence (DNA): TGTGCCGTACGGGGACAGGGGAATTACGAGCAGTACTTC. It encodes CAVRGQGNYEQYF.

CDR3 residues: CASSVGSNYEQYF. In DNA, the CDR3 is TGTGCCAGCAGCGTCGGGAGTAACTACGAGCAGTACTTC. The chain employs TRBV5-6 and TRBJ2-7; perhaps TRBD2 as D (6 bases). Germline lookup yields CDR1 SGHDT and CDR2 YYEEEE. Trimming stripped 4 bases from V and 3 bases from J, with 11 bases between. The CDR3 length is 13 residues.